This is a list of T cell receptor beta chains from one sample in a study of blood T cell repertoires in COVID-19. Generated by immunoSEQ multiplex PCR, the TCRdb table keeps only in-frame clones and is missing some. The table shows a few hundred thousand clones, with 85% to 90% occurring only once. Material for sequencing was PBMCs or T cells enriched from blood (not recorded which). The receptor source for this set is a woman aged 40 to 55 who had recovered from COVID-19. The CDR3 runs from the conserved cysteine through the conserved F or W. Each record gives: clone size, D gene, J gene, V gene, CDR3 protein, CDR3 DNA. The D gene is left open where the match is weak. Part of the rows lack a size; the others show once, few, many or a class for expanded clones.

abundance: once
d_gene: TRBD1
j_gene: TRBJ2-2
v_gene: TRBV15
CDR3aa: CATSSWTGDTGELFF
CDR3nt: TGTGCCACCAGCAGTTGGACAGGTGACACCGGGGAGCTGTTTTTT

abundance: NA
d_gene: NA
j_gene: TRBJ1-2
v_gene: TRBV4-1
CDR3aa: CASSQVGAQGYTF
CDR3nt: TGCGCCAGCAGCCAAGTAGGGGCGCAGGGCTACACCTTC

abundance: NA
d_gene: NA
j_gene: TRBJ1-1
v_gene: TRBV5-4
CDR3aa: CASSFGVSRNTEAFF
CDR3nt: TGTGCCAGCAGCTTCGGGGTGAGTCGGAACACTGAAGCTTTCTTT

abundance: NA
d_gene: TRBD1
j_gene: TRBJ1-2
v_gene: TRBV11-2
CDR3aa: CASSLGQGHGYTF
CDR3nt: TGTGCCAGCAGCTTGGGACAGGGGCATGGCTACACCTTC

abundance: NA
d_gene: NA
j_gene: TRBJ2-7
v_gene: TRBV12-3/TRBV12-4
CDR3aa: CASSRSDTYEQYF
CDR3nt: TGTGCCAGCAGCCGCTCAGACACCTACGAGCAGTACTTC

abundance: NA
d_gene: TRBD2
j_gene: TRBJ2-1
v_gene: TRBV7-2
CDR3aa: CASSRLAGVGNEQFF
CDR3nt: TGTGCCAGCAGCAGACTAGCGGGAGTGGGGAATGAGCAGTTCTTC

abundance: NA
d_gene: TRBD2
j_gene: TRBJ2-5
v_gene: TRBV11-2
CDR3aa: CASSLWTSGIGETQYF
CDR3nt: TGTGCCAGCAGCTTATGGACTAGCGGGATAGGCGAGACCCAGTACTTC

abundance: NA
d_gene: NA
j_gene: TRBJ2-2
v_gene: TRBV7-2
CDR3aa: CASSLTGWDTGELFF
CDR3nt: TGTGCCAGCAGCTTAACAGGGTGGGACACCGGGGAGCTGTTTTTT

abundance: NA
d_gene: TRBD1
j_gene: TRBJ1-1
v_gene: TRBV18
CDR3aa: CASSPRQGTGEAFF
CDR3nt: TGTGCCAGCTCACCTCGACAGGGAACTGGTGAAGCTTTCTTT

abundance: NA
d_gene: TRBD1
j_gene: TRBJ2-6
v_gene: TRBV24-1
CDR3aa: CATSDPKLGQAPSGANVLTF
CDR3nt: TGTGCCACCAGTGATCCTAAGCTGGGACAGGCCCCCTCTGGGGCCAACGTCCTGACTTTC